This T cell receptor (beta chain) was obtained from a study of control samples from healthy donors and cancer patients. Using immunoSEQ multiplex PCR, the repertoire was profiled, and TCRdb retains in-frame clones only, with some absent. The table has 50,000 or so clones, about 96% seen once. The receptor was derived from a woman aged 18-29 years in good health. The sequencing input was blood.

The CDR3 nucleotides read TGTGCCAGCAGCCAAGAACACGGTGGAAACACCATATATTTT. This codes for CASSQEHGGNTIYF. This rearrangement joins TRBV4-2 to TRBJ1-3; no firm D call. This CDR3 is built from 14 residues. V was cut by 0 bases and J by 3 bases, with 6 bases left in between. The germline V gene has CDR1 LGHNA and CDR2 YNFKEQ.